These 2 T cell receptor beta chains were all obtained from the same sample, sequenced in a study of cytomegalovirus exposure and HLA in healthy donors (dated by TCRdb to about 2017). To prepare the library, the immunoSEQ multiplex PCR assay was applied. Here the immuneACCESS table is served through TCRdb, limited to in-frame sequences with V and J called. Missing clones are a known gap in these copies; in checked studies unresolved V genes cover under half, and the rest lacks a known reason. Across this sample there are some 61,000 clones, with approximately 96% seen only once. The leading ten clones occupy around 1.6% of the sample. The sequencing input was PBMCs. All receptors come from a woman under 30 in good health and CMV-seropositive.

The CDR3 loop is CASSSIGSGDQPQHF. CDR3 coding DNA: TGTGCCAGCAGTTCCATAGGGTCGGGGGATCAGCCCCAGCATTTT. The chain has TRBV28 and TRBJ1-5; D is possibly TRBD1 (5 bases). Germline V gives CDR1 MDHEN, CDR2 SYDVKM. The CDR3 is made up of 15 amino acids. The V gene lost 4 bases and the J gene lost 5 bases, with 15 bases spanning the gap.

The chain links TRBV5-6 to TRBJ1-4, with TRBD1 as a possible D gene (5 bases). The CDR3 has 15 amino acids. Germline V CDR1 and CDR2: SGHDT, YYEEEE. The V gene lost 4 bases and the J gene lost 8 bases, with 18 bases spanning the gap. The CDR3 here is CASSGGTRTREKLFF. The CDR3 bases are TGTGCCAGCAGCGGGGGGACGCGCACCCGAGAAAAACTGTTTTTT.